The sequence of this T cell receptor (beta chain) was determined in a study of post-analysis software for immune sequencing data. Libraries were made from TCR beta cDNA, and they carried unique molecular identifiers. TCRdb reanalysed the PCR reads using MiXCR and keeps one entry per CDR3 protein. The data contain roughly 700,000 distinct CDR3 sequences, 25% to 30% of them singletons. Of note for this clonotype: Antigen: not known.

The CDR3 spans 12 residues. CDR1 is SGHVS, CDR2 FQNEAQ, per germline. V dropped 3 bases and J dropped 10 bases, with 10 bases sitting between them. Notes on the study in general: In patients, 4 to 6 TRBV segments were more frequent than in controls, with TRBV5-6, TRBV5-1 and TRBV20-1 among them. In multiple sclerosis, normalized Chao1 diversity was significantly below that of controls. Strong co-clustering by F measure was evident for samples that had been prepared in the same batch.

Sequencing used blood. The sequence came from a girl between 10 and 17 years old with multiple sclerosis. J is TRBJ2-1 and V is TRBV7-8; perhaps D is TRBD1 or TRBD2 (5 bases each). The chain's CDR3 is CASSFARDEQFF. The CDR3, as DNA: TGTGCCAGCAGCTTTGCGAGGGACGAGCAGTTCTTC.